Below are 27 T cell receptor beta chains sequenced from a single sample in a study of cytomegalovirus exposure and HLA in healthy donors. Amplification used 60 Vbeta primers and 13 Jbeta primers. This table comes from immunoSEQ multiplex PCR, and its TCRdb copy is limited to in-frame clones, with some not included. Of 180,000 or so clones in the sample, more than 65% were seen once. Sequenced input: PBMCs. These receptors were collected from a female donor in good health and CMV-seronegative.

The chain combines TRBV10-3 with TRBJ2-1, with a possible D match to TRBD1 (5 bases). V was shortened by 6 bases and J by 0 bases, with 6 bases between the two germline ends. This CDR3 is built from 13 residues. CDR1 and CDR2 (germline): ENHRY, SYGVKD. CDR3: CAIRQDSYNEQFF. DNA of the CDR3: TGTGCCATCAGACAGGACTCCTACAATGAGCAGTTCTTC.

The chain combines TRBV27 with TRBJ2-1, with 9 bases that match TRBD2. With 5 bases clipped from V and 9 bases from J, the junction kept 5 bases outside the gene matches. This CDR3 has 13 amino acids. From germline, CDR1 is MNHEY and CDR2 SMNVEV (reference sequence). CDR3 in amino acids: CASSGTSYSEQFF. DNA of the CDR3: TGTGCCAGCAGTGGGACTAGCTACTCTGAGCAGTTCTTC.

This rearrangement joins TRBV28 to TRBJ2-7; D is possibly TRBD1 (6 bases). CDR1 and CDR2 (germline): MDHEN, SYDVKM. The CDR3 covers 14 residues. Trimming removed 7 bases at V and 3 bases at J, with 16 bases between. The CDR3 spells CASTKRDNYYEQYF. CDR3 in DNA: TGTGCCAGCACCAAACGGGACAACTACTACGAGCAGTACTTC.

This chain uses TRBV19 with TRBJ2-1; maybe TRBD2 (6 bases). CDR3 size: 14 residues. Trimming shortened V by 9 bases and J by 7 bases, and 19 bases separated the two germline ends. Germline V gene lookup returns CDR1 LNHDA and CDR2 SQIVND (reference sequence). The CDR3 reads CASVGPGGGNEQFF. The DNA of the CDR3 is TGTGCCAGCGTGGGACCAGGCGGAGGGAATGAGCAGTTCTTC.

This chain connects TRBV28 to TRBJ2-7; 7 nucleotides agree with TRBD1. The CDR3 is made up of 13 amino acids. Germline CDR1 reads MDHEN; CDR2 reads SYDVKM. The V and J ends lost 5 bases and 3 bases, in that order; junction bases with no gene match: 4. The CDR3 DNA follows: TGTGCCAGCAGTCCGGGACAGCTCTACGAGCAGTACTTC. This codes for CASSPGQLYEQYF.

The V and J genes are TRBV4-1 and TRBJ1-1; TRBD1 is a possible D gene (5 bases). This CDR3 is built from 16 residues. With 4 bases removed from V and 3 bases from J, the gap between germline ends came to 18 bases. Germline-derived CDR1 and CDR2 are MGHRA and YSYEKL. Here the CDR3 reads CASSPTVSFLDTEAFF. The CDR3 nucleotides read TGCGCCAGCAGCCCGACAGTGTCGTTCTTGGACACTGAAGCTTTCTTT.

Here the CDR3 DNA reads TGTGCCAGCAGTTCTCTAGAGACCCAGTACTTC. Protein product: CASSSLETQYF. The chain couples TRBV6-5 to TRBJ2-5; D is unclear. Germline V CDR1 and CDR2: MNHEY, SVGAGI. V was cut by 4 bases and J by 4 bases, with 4 bases left in between. The CDR3 is made up of 11 amino acids.

The V call is TRBV27, the J call TRBJ1-2, with D unresolved. Germline V gene sequence: CDR1 MNHEY, CDR2 SMNVEV (reference sequence). V was clipped by 4 bases and J by 0 bases, with 18 bases between them. There are 17 residues in the CDR3. This CDR3 is CASSSSREVRANYGYTF. Here the CDR3 DNA reads TGTGCCAGCAGTTCGTCTCGGGAGGTCCGAGCTAACTATGGCTACACCTTC.

The rearrangement joins TRBV5-4 to TRBJ1-1, with D possibly being TRBD1 (5 bases). The CDR3 extends over 15 amino acids. V lost 4 bases, J lost 0 bases, and 13 bases lay in between. Germline V gives CDR1 SGHNT, CDR2 YYREEE (reference sequence). CDR3: CASSLLGGMNTEAFF. The CDR3 DNA reads TGTGCCAGCAGCCTACTTGGGGGGATGAACACTGAAGCTTTCTTT.

The rearrangement joins TRBV25-1 to TRBJ2-3, with 7 bases fitting TRBD1. Germline loops: CDR1 MGHDK, CDR2 SYGVNS. After removal of 2 bases from V and 5 bases from J, the junction contained 4 bases not matched to a gene. CDR3 length: 14 amino acids. The CDR3 loop is CASSERQGLDTQYF. The CDR3 DNA follows: TGTGCCAGCAGTGAACGACAGGGCCTAGATACGCAGTATTTT.

This clone was observed once. The chain links TRBV6-6 to TRBJ2-5, with D tentatively TRBD2 (6 bases). V gave up 6 bases and J gave up 5 bases, with 13 bases separating them. Germline CDR1 reads MNHNY; CDR2 reads SVGAGI (reference sequence). CDR3 length: 13 amino acids. The chain's CDR3 is CASSWGVKETQYF. The CDR3 nucleotides are TGTGCCAGCAGCTGGGGGGTGAAGGAGACCCAGTACTTC.

CDR3 sequence (DNA): TGTGCCACCAGCATGGGGACAGTCTCCTACGAGCAGTACTTC. Its protein product is CATSMGTVSYEQYF. The chain carries TRBV15 and TRBJ2-7; 7 nucleotides match TRBD1. This CDR3 spans 14 amino acids. Germline-derived CDR1 and CDR2 are LNHNV and YYDKDF (reference sequence). J gave up 0 bases and V 4 bases, and 3 bases lay outside the gene matches. Complete variable domain (other parts from reference TRBV15 and TRBJ2-7): DAMVIQNPRYQVTQFGKPVTLSCSQTLNHNVMYWYQQKSSQAPKLLFHYYDKDFNNEADTPDNFQSRRPNTSFCFLDIRSPGLGDTAMYLCATSMGTVSYEQYFGPGTRLTVT.

This clone was detected only once. The chain couples TRBV2 to TRBJ1-1; maybe TRBD1 (5 bases). The germline CDR1 and CDR2 sequences are SNHLY and FYNNEI. The CDR3 loop spans 15 amino acids. Trimming pared 2 bases from V and 5 bases from J, leaving 15 bases between. Here the CDR3 DNA reads TGTGCCAGCAGTGAAATGTCAGGGTCGTGGACTGAAGCTTTCTTT. It encodes CASSEMSGSWTEAFF.

The rearrangement links TRBV7-9 to TRBJ1-3; D ambiguous. Trimming took off 1 base at V and 0 bases at J, with 10 bases between the two ends. CDR1 is SEHNR, CDR2 FQNEAQ, per germline (reference sequence). This CDR3 has 16 residues. The CDR3 DNA follows: TGTGCCAGCAGCTTAGAGGTCGGGAGCTCTGGAAACACCATATATTTT. Translation gives CASSLEVGSSGNTIYF.

The chain employs TRBV6-5 and TRBJ2-5; a possible D gene is TRBD2 (6 bases). CDR3 size: 15 residues. The germline V gene has CDR1 MNHEY and CDR2 SVGAGI. Deletions cut 6 bases from V and 4 bases from J, with 18 bases between. CDR3 sequence (DNA): TGTGCCAGCAGCTACGACCCGGGGGACCCAGAGACCCAGTACTTC. It codes for CASSYDPGDPETQYF.

The chain links TRBV5-4 to TRBJ2-7, with 8 bases matching TRBD2. The CDR3 covers 17 residues. From germline, CDR1 is SGHNT and CDR2 YYREEE (reference sequence). V was clipped by 7 bases and J by 0 bases; unmatched bases: 15. The CDR3 coding sequence is TGTGCCAGCTCCGGGACTAGTGGGGTTGGGAGCTCCTACGAGCAGTACTTC. Encoded protein: CASSGTSGVGSSYEQYF.

For this clone: This CDR3 is also generated by other DNA sequences in the sample. V is TRBV20-1 and J is TRBJ2-3; a weak D match, TRBD1 (5 bases). V was pared by 5 bases and J by 6 bases, with 9 bases between. Germline V CDR1 and CDR2: DFQATT, SNEGSKA (reference sequence). This CDR3 comprises 11 residues. The CDR3 DNA is TGCAGTGCTCCCCAGGGCGATACGCAGTATTTT. This sequence encodes CSAPQGDTQYF.

This rearrangement joins TRBV2 to TRBJ1-5; D gene unclear. V was cut by 7 bases and J by 6 bases, with 13 bases left in between. CDR3 length equals 13 residues. Germline-derived CDR1 and CDR2 are SNHLY and FYNNEI. CDR3 sequence: CASKVTEGQPQHF. The CDR3 DNA sequence: TGTGCCAGCAAAGTTACGGAGGGTCAGCCCCAGCATTTT. Combining the CDR3 with reference TRBV2 and TRBJ1-5 gives the whole variable domain EPEVTQTPSHQVTQMGQEVILRCVPISNHLYFYWYRQILGQKVEFLVSFYNNEISEKSEIFDDQFSVERPDGSNFTLKIRSTKLEDSAMYFCASKVTEGQPQHFGDGTRLSIL.

The rearrangement uses TRBV5-4 and TRBJ2-1; D uncertain. V dropped 0 bases and J dropped 6 bases, with 10 bases sitting between them. Germline CDR1 is SGHNT and CDR2 is YYREEE (reference sequence). This CDR3 is 14 amino acids long. The CDR3: CASSLGNRGNEQFF. CDR3 coding DNA: TGTGCCAGCAGCTTGGGAAACCGCGGCAATGAGCAGTTCTTC. Drawing the rest from reference TRBV5-4 and TRBJ2-1, the complete variable domain is ETGVTQSPTHLIKTRGQQVTLRCSSQSGHNTVSWYQQALGQGPQFIFQYYREEENGRGNFPPRFSGLQFPNYSSELNVNALELDDSALYLCASSLGNRGNEQFFGPGTRLTVL.

The chain recombines TRBV27 with TRBJ1-1; a weak D match, TRBD1 (5 bases). The germline V gene encodes CDR1 MNHEY and CDR2 SMNVEV (reference sequence). The CDR3 is made up of 13 amino acids. V was clipped by 6 bases and J by 1 base, with 9 bases between them. This CDR3 reads CASRQQANTEAFF. CDR3 in DNA: TGTGCCAGCAGGCAACAGGCGAACACTGAAGCTTTCTTT.

The V gene is TRBV7-2, the J gene TRBJ2-1; TRBD2 aligns across 12 bases. V gave up 5 bases and J gave up 10 bases; unmatched junction bases: 9. The CDR3 consists of 15 residues. The germline V gene has CDR1 SGHTA and CDR2 FQGNSA. This CDR3 is CASSPKTSGSIEQFF. The CDR3 DNA sequence: TGTGCCAGCAGCCCGAAGACTAGCGGGAGTATCGAGCAGTTCTTC.

V and J are TRBV9 and TRBJ1-3; weak D call: TRBD1 (6 bases). The germline V and J ends were trimmed by 2 bases and 2 bases, with 14 bases remaining between them. From germline, CDR1 is SGDLS and CDR2 YYNGEE. The CDR3 is made up of 16 amino acids. CDR3 DNA: TGTGCCAGCAGCGTCACAACAGGGCTGACTGGAAACACCATATATTTT. This encodes CASSVTTGLTGNTIYF.

This clone appeared once. The CDR3 nucleotides are TGCGCCAGCAGTGAGGACACACAAGGAAATTCACCCCTCCACTTT. Protein: CASSEDTQGNSPLHF. The V and J genes are TRBV10-1 and TRBJ1-6, with no clear D. The V and J ends lost 2 bases and 7 bases respectively, with 12 bases between them. CDR3 length: 15 residues. Germline values: CDR1 WNHNN, CDR2 SYGVQD (reference sequence).

The rearrangement uses TRBV4-1 and TRBJ2-3; perhaps TRBD2 as D (7 bases). The V gene lost 4 bases and the J gene lost 2 bases, with 19 bases spanning the gap. The CDR3 length is 17 residues. Germline V gives CDR1 MGHRA, CDR2 YSYEKL. CDR3 DNA sequence: TGCGCCAGCAGCCCGTACCCTAGGGGGGGGCCCACAGATACGCAGTATTTT. Protein: CASSPYPRGGPTDTQYF.

The chain has TRBV30 and TRBJ1-1; D uncertain. The CDR3 consists of 15 residues. With 1 base removed from V and 1 base from J, the gap between germline ends came to 13 bases. Germline CDR1 reads GTSNPN; CDR2 reads SVGIG (reference sequence). The CDR3 nucleotides read TGTGCCTGGAGTGGGAGCACGGGGTCGAACACTGAAGCTTTCTTT. Its protein product is CAWSGSTGSNTEAFF.

The J gene is TRBJ2-5, the V gene TRBV7-2; possibly TRBD1 for D (6 bases). The CDR3 spans 15 residues. The V end lost 5 bases, the J end lost 4 bases, and 17 bases lay between the germline ends. Per the germline V gene, CDR1 is SGHTA and CDR2 is FQGNSA. The DNA of the CDR3 is TGTGCCAGCAGCACCTTCACAGGGCTGGGAGAGACCCAGTACTTC. Translation gives CASSTFTGLGETQYF. Combining the CDR3 with reference TRBV7-2 and TRBJ2-5 gives the whole variable domain GAGVSQSPSNKVTEKGKDVELRCDPISGHTALYWYRQSLGQGLEFLIYFQGNSAPDKSGLPSDRFSAERTGGSVSTLTIQRTQQEDSAVYLCASSTFTGLGETQYFGPGTRLLVL.

This clone has just a few counts. The rearrangement joins TRBV30 to TRBJ1-3; a weak D match, TRBD1 (5 bases). Germline CDR1 is GTSNPN and CDR2 is SVGIG (reference sequence). V was shortened by 0 bases and J by 1 base, with 16 bases between the two germline ends. The CDR3 consists of 17 residues. The CDR3 coding sequence is TGTGCCTGGAGTGTCTGGGGCGCTGCTCTTTCTGGAAACACCATATATTTT. It specifies CAWSVWGAALSGNTIYF. The full variable domain, rest sourced from reference TRBV30 and TRBJ1-3, is SQTIHQWPATLVQPVGSPLSLECTVEGTSNPNLYWYRQAAGRGLQLLFYSVGIGQISSEVPQNLSASRPQDRQFILSSKKLLLSDSGFYLCAWSVWGAALSGNTIYFGEGSWLTVV.